This T cell receptor (beta chain) originates from a study of T cells in Graves' hyperthyroidism and ophthalmopathy. Authors of the study amplified TCR beta CDR3 regions from RNA transcripts. With the HTBI primer set, the TCR CDR3 went through a first round of RT-PCR. Via MiXCR, TCRdb re-called the multiplex PCR reads, giving one row per CDR3 protein. The top ten hold less than 40% of the sample, which has approximately 300,000 distinct CDR3 sequences, approximately 18% seen once. The table lists this clonotype with many counts. Looked up from germline, CDR1 is SGHRS and CDR2 is YFSETQ. The CDR3 has 15 residues. Trimming left V 9 bases short and J 0 bases short, with 15 bases between.

Sequenced input: blood. The sequence was collected from a man between 45 and 60 years old with Graves' ophthalmopathy. The gene calls are TRBV5-1 and TRBJ1-4; D is unresolved. This chain's CDR3 is CATRGTQATNEKLFF. As DNA, the CDR3 is TGCGCCACCCGCGGTACCCAGGCAACTAATGAAAAACTGTTTTTT.